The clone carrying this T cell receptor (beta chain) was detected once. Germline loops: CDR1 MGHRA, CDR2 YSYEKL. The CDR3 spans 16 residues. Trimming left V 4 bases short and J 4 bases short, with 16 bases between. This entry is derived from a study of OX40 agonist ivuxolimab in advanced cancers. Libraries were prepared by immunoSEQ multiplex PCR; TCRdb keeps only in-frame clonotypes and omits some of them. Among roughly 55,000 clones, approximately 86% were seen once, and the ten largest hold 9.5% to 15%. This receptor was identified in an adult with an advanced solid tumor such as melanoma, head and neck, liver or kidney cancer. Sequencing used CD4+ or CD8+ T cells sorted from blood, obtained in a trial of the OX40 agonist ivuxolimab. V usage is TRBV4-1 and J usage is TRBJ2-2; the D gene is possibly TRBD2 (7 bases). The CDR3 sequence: CASSPPSGGATGELFF. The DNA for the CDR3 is TGCGCCAGCAGCCCCCCTAGTGGGGGGGCCACCGGGGAGCTGTTTTTT.